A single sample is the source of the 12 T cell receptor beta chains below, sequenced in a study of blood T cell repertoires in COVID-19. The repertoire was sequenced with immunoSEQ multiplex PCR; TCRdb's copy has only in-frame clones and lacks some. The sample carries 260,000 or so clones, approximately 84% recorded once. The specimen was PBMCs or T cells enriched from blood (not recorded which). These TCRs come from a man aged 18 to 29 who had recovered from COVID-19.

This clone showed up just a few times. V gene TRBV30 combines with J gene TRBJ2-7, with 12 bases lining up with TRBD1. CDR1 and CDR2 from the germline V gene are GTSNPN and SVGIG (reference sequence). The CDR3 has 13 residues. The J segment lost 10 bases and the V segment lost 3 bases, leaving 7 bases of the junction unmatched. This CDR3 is CAWRAGTGGFQYF. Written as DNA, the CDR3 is TGTGCCTGGAGGGCCGGGACAGGGGGCTTTCAGTACTTC.

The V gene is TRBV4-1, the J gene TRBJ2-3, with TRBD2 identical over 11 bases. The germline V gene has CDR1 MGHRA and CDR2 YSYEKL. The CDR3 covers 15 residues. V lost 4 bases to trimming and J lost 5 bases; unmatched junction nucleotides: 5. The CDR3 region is CASSLTSGGVDTQYF. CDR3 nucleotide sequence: TGCGCCAGCAGCCTCACTAGCGGGGGAGTAGATACGCAGTATTTT.

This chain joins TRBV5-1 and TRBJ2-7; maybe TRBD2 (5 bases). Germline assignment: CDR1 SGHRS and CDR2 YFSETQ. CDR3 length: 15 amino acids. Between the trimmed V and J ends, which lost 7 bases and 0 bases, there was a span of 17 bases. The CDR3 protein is CASSDRDYSSYEQYF. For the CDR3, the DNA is TGCGCCAGCTCAGACCGGGATTATAGCTCCTACGAGCAGTACTTC.

The chain's CDR3 is CATSDWNRGNEQFF. The CDR3 DNA is TGTGCCACCAGTGATTGGAACAGGGGGAATGAGCAGTTCTTC. This sequence joins TRBV24-1 and TRBJ2-1, with 8 bases lining up with TRBD1. The CDR3 length is 14 residues. CDR1 is KGHDR, CDR2 SFDVKD, per germline. With 2 bases clipped from V and 7 bases from J, the junction kept 3 bases outside the gene matches.

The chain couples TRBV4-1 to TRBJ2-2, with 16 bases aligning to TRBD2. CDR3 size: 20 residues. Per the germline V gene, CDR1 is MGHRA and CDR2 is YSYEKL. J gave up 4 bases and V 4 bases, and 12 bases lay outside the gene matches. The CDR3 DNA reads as TGCGCCAGCAGCCTAGAGGCGGGACTAGCGGGGGGGCCGTCCACCGGGGAGCTGTTTTTT. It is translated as CASSLEAGLAGGPSTGELFF.

DNA for the CDR3: TGTGCCAGCAGTCCAACTCGACAGGTTAGCCCCCAGCATTTT. Protein: CASSPTRQVSPQHF. The gene calls are TRBV27 and TRBJ1-5, with a tentative D call TRBD1 (6 bases). In germline, CDR1 is MNHEY, CDR2 SMNVEV (reference sequence). The CDR3 sequence is 14 residues long. Deletions cut 5 bases from V and 10 bases from J, with 18 bases between.

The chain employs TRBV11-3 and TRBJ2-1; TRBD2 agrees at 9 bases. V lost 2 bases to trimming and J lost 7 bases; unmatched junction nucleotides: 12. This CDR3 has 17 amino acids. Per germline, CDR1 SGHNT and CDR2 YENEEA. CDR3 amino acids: CASSLRRRREGSNEQFF. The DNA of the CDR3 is TGTGCCAGCAGCTTAAGACGTCGGCGGGAGGGTAGTAATGAGCAGTTCTTC.

The CDR3 loop is CASSVQGDYGYTF. The CDR3 DNA follows: TGTGCCAGCAGCGTACAGGGGGACTATGGCTACACCTTC. This rearrangement joins TRBV28 to TRBJ1-2; 8 bases match TRBD1. The germline CDR1 and CDR2 sequences are MDHEN and SYDVKM. The junction had 3 bases not matched to a gene; V was cut back by 6 bases and J by 3 bases. CDR3 length equals 13 residues.

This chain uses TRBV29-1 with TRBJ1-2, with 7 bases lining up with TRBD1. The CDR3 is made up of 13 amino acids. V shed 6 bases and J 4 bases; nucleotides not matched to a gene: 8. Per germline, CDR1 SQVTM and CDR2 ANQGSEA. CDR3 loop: CSVGTQGLYGYTF. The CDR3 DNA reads TGCAGCGTCGGTACACAGGGGCTCTATGGCTACACCTTC. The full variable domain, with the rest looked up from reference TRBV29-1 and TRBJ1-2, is SAVISQKPSRDICQRGTSLTIQCQVDSQVTMMFWYRQQPGQSLTLIATANQGSEATYESGFVIDKFPISRPNLTFSTLTVSNMSPEDSSIYLCSVGTQGLYGYTFGSGTRLTVV.

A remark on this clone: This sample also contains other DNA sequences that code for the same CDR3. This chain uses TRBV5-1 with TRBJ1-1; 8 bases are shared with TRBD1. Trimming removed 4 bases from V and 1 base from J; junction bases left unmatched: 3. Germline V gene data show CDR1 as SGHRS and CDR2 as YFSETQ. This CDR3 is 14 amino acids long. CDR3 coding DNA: TGCGCCAGCAGCCTGGGACAGGCGAACACTGAAGCTTTCTTT. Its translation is CASSLGQANTEAFF.

In DNA, the CDR3 is TGTGCCAGCAGCTTAGGCTCAGCGGGAGTCGGTAATGAGCAGTTCTTC. As protein: CASSLGSAGVGNEQFF. The gene calls are TRBV7-2 and TRBJ2-1; 8 bases match TRBD2. Germline V gene sequence: CDR1 SGHTA, CDR2 FQGNSA. The CDR3 covers 16 residues. V lost 1 base to trimming and J lost 7 bases; unmatched junction nucleotides: 9.

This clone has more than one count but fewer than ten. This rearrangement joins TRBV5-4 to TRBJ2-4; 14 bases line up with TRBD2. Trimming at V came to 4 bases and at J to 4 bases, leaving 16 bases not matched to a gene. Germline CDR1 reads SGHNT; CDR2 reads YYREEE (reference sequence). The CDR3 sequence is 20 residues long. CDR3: CASSPETGLAGVLGKNIQYF. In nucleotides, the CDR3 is TGTGCCAGCAGCCCTGAAACGGGACTAGCGGGAGTTCTGGGAAAAAACATTCAGTACTTC.